This TCR beta chain was captured by sequencing in a study of identical twins. Template switching supplied a universal primer site; unique molecular identifiers were carried on the cDNA. TCRdb re-called the 5' RACE reads through MiXCR, storing one row per CDR3 protein. The table records fewer than 800,000 distinct CDR3 sequences, just over 7% of them present only once. All donors were healthy Caucasians. General study points: High-abundance cord blood beta clonotypes had fewer insertions; memory repertoires showed none.

With respect to this clonotype: The antigen is unknown.

These data were also filed under a second study, of yellow fever vaccine responses in identical twins.

The sequencing sample was made of PBMCs. This receptor was obtained from a woman under 30 in good health.

The chain's CDR3 is CASREPGLAGADTQYF. The CDR3, as DNA: TGTGCCAGCAGAGAACCGGGACTAGCGGGGGCGGATACGCAGTATTTT. This chain uses TRBV7-2 with TRBJ2-3; 14 nucleotides align to TRBD2. V lost 6 bases and J lost 6; bases outside the gene matches: 8. The CDR3 length is 16 residues. Per the germline V gene, CDR1 is SGHTA and CDR2 is FQGNSA.